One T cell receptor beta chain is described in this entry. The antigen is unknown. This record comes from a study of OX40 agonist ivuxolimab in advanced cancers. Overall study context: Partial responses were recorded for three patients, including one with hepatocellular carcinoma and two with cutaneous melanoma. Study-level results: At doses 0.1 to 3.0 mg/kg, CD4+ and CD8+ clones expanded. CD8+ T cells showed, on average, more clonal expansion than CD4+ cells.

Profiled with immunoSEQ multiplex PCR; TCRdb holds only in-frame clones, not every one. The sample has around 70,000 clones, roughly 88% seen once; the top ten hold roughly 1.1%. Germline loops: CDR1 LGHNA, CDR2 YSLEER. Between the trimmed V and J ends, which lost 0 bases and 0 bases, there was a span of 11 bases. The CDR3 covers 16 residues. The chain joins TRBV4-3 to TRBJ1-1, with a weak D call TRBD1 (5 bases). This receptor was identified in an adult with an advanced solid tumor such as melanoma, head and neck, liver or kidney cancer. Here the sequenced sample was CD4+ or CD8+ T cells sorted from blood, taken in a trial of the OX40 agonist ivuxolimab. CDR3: CASSQDQGHLNTEAFF. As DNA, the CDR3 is TGCGCCAGCAGCCAAGACCAAGGACATTTGAACACTGAAGCTTTCTTT.